Following are 10 T cell receptor beta chains from one sample sequenced in a study of somatic mutations in cytotoxic T cells in rheumatoid arthritis. Sequencing was performed with immunoSEQ multiplex PCR; in TCRdb, only in-frame clones are kept and a portion is missing. This table has about 18,000 clones, around 79% appearing once. The source material was CD8+ T cells sorted from blood. Every receptor here comes from an adult with rheumatoid arthritis.

The chain employs TRBV27 and TRBJ1-2; a weak D match, TRBD1 (5 bases). This CDR3 has 16 residues. V shed 5 bases and J shed 0 bases, with 16 bases lying between them. The germline V gene has CDR1 MNHEY and CDR2 SMNVEV (reference sequence). The CDR3 sequence: CASSTGRSGANYGYTF. Here the CDR3 DNA reads TGTGCCAGCAGTACAGGCAGGTCGGGAGCTAACTATGGCTACACCTTC.

The rearrangement joins TRBV14 to TRBJ2-7, with D maybe TRBD2 (6 bases). There are 15 residues in the CDR3. V lost 1 base and J lost 4, with 14 bases in between. Germline CDR1 and CDR2: SGHDN and FVKESK. This CDR3 reads CASSQAPGGIYEQYF. For the CDR3, the DNA is TGTGCCAGCAGCCAAGCCCCTGGGGGGATTTACGAGCAGTACTTC.

This chain links TRBV4-1 with TRBJ2-7; the match to TRBD1 covers 8 bases. The trim removed 2 bases at V and 2 bases at J, leaving 5 bases unmatched. The CDR3 has 15 residues. The germline CDR1 and CDR2 sequences are MGHRA and YSYEKL. CDR3 coding DNA: TGCGCCAGCAGCCAAACAGGGGGGACAGCCTACGAGCAGTACTTC. This gives the protein CASSQTGGTAYEQYF.

In its sample, this clone was seen a few times. The chain is built from TRBV18 and TRBJ1-6; 11 bases align to TRBD1. This CDR3 spans 14 amino acids. The V gene end was trimmed by 4 bases and the J gene end by 10 bases; junction bases not matched to a gene: 3. Germline V gene lookup returns CDR1 KGHSH and CDR2 LQKENI. The CDR3 loop reads CASSRDRGYSPLHF. CDR3 nucleotide sequence: TGTGCCAGCTCACGGGACAGGGGGTACTCACCCCTCCACTTT.

The chain employs TRBV9 and TRBJ2-3; D is perhaps TRBD1 (7 bases). V was trimmed by 3 bases and J by 0 bases, leaving 14 bases between them. CDR1 is SGDLS and CDR2 is YYNGEE in the germline V gene. The CDR3 has 16 amino acids. CDR3 sequence: CASSAQGGPSTDTQYF. DNA for the CDR3: TGTGCCAGCAGCGCCCAGGGGGGACCAAGCACAGATACGCAGTATTTT.

The chain is built from TRBV5-1 and TRBJ2-5; possible D gene TRBD2, 5 bases. Gene TRBJ2-7 matches the end of the DNA better, so the J call may be wrong. This CDR3 is built from 13 residues. Germline CDR1 and CDR2: SGHRS and YFSETQ. DNA for the CDR3: TGCGCCAGCAGCTTAGAGGGTTCCTACGAGCAGTACTTC. It yields the protein CASSLEGSYEQYF.

This rearrangement joins TRBV7-9 to TRBJ1-1; D is uncertain. Germline V gene lookup returns CDR1 SEHNR and CDR2 FQNEAQ (reference sequence). This CDR3 comprises 14 residues. V shed 5 bases and J shed 4 bases, with 14 bases lying between them. Written as DNA, the CDR3 is TGTGCCAGCAGCCCGCGGACCAGTCGCACTGAAGCTTTCTTT. The encoded protein is CASSPRTSRTEAFF.

V is TRBV5-4 and J is TRBJ2-7, with TRBD2 matching 9 bases. The V gene's germline CDR1 is SGHNT and CDR2 YYREEE (reference sequence). The J segment lost 6 bases and the V segment lost 4 bases, leaving 8 bases of the junction unmatched. The CDR3 contains 14 residues. CDR3 in DNA: TGTGCCAGCAGCCCCCTCGCGGGGGGGAGCGAGCAGTACTTC. It is translated as CASSPLAGGSEQYF.

The chain links TRBV15 to TRBJ1-2; D possibly corresponds to TRBD1 (6 bases). The V and J ends lost 0 bases and 3 bases respectively, with 14 bases between them. Per the germline V gene, CDR1 is LNHNV and CDR2 is YYDKDF (reference sequence). The CDR3 consists of 16 residues. The CDR3 protein is CATSRDSGATYYGYTF. In nucleotides, the CDR3 is TGTGCCACCAGCAGAGATTCGGGGGCTACATACTATGGCTACACCTTC.

The chain couples TRBV6-5 to TRBJ2-1; 8 nucleotides align to TRBD1. The CDR3 totals 13 residues. V lost 0 bases, J lost 8 bases, and 0 bases stayed unmatched. Looked up from germline, CDR1 is MNHEY and CDR2 is SVGAGI. CDR3: CASSYSTGDEQFF. DNA of the CDR3: TGTGCCAGCAGTTACTCGACAGGGGATGAGCAGTTCTTC.